This T cell receptor (beta chain) was sequenced in a study of T-cell reconstitution after alpha-beta-depleted transplantation in children. Findings of the study overall: After transplant, high TCRbeta diversity at day 60 in some patients arose from surviving recipient T cells and thymic progenitors. Several hundred graft clones that had expanded were reportedly the source of alpha-beta T cells about two months after transplant. Newly generated T cells supplied most T-cell counts and diversity one year post-transplant.

Preparing the TCRbeta library involved the use of unique molecular identifiers. TCRdb ran MiXCR on the PCR reads and lists one entry per CDR3 protein. The data hold about 20,000 distinct CDR3 sequences, with 10% to 15% observed a single time. Germline V gene data show CDR1 as GTSNPN and CDR2 as SVGIG (reference sequence). V was clipped by 2 bases and J by 4 bases, with 7 bases between them. This CDR3 is 12 amino acids long. Concerning this clonotype: Its antigen is not identified.

The chain is built from TRBV30 and TRBJ2-3, with D tentatively TRBD2 (6 bases). The TCR comes from a female patient aged 2-15 years who had a stem cell transplant for congenital amegakaryocytic thrombocytopenia, so the T cells may come from the graft donor. Specimen: PBMCs, mostly from graft donor cells, collected 60 days after TCRalphabeta/CD19-depleted stem cell transplant. This CDR3 reads CAWSTGADTQYF. The CDR3 nucleotides read TGTGCCTGGAGTACGGGAGCAGATACGCAGTATTTT.